This passage covers 9 T cell receptor beta chains from one sample sequenced in a study of neurological immune-mediated disorders (dated by TCRdb to between 2018 and 2021). In light of the paper, this sample's time point label describes: longitudinal time-point 3. The library was made by 5' RACE. The run used an Illumina HiSeq 2500. TCRdb trimmed public reads at Q25 via fastp, called clones via MiXCR and kept in-frame beta chains. Each CDR3 protein appears once, grouped with its most common genes and DNA. The sample table holds more than 75,000 distinct CDR3 sequences, of which around 4.5% were seen once. The ten largest clones take up around 5% of the sample. The specimen sequenced was PBMCs. These receptors originate from an older woman with multiple sclerosis.

This clonotype was seen ten or more times. The chain uses TRBV10-3 and TRBJ1-1; D is possibly TRBD1 (6 bases). CDR1 is ENHRY and CDR2 is SYGVKD in the germline V gene. V was shortened by 3 bases and J by 1 base, with 12 bases between the two germline ends. CDR3 length: 15 residues. This chain's CDR3 is CAISDRTGSNTEAFF. CDR3 nucleotide sequence: TGTGCCATCAGTGATCGAACAGGGTCGAACACTGAAGCTTTCTTT.

This clonotype was observed many times. V is TRBV27 and J is TRBJ2-1, with TRBD2 as a possible D gene (6 bases). The CDR3 is made up of 15 amino acids. The germline V gene encodes CDR1 MNHEY and CDR2 SMNVEV (reference sequence). V lost 7 bases and J 0 bases, leaving 13 bases between the germline ends. The CDR3 reads CASTRDGSSYNEQFF. The CDR3 DNA sequence: TGTGCCAGCACCCGGGACGGGAGCTCCTACAATGAGCAGTTCTTC.

This clonotype was detected many times. The chain carries TRBV5-5 and TRBJ1-4; D gene ambiguous. The V gene lost 4 bases and the J gene lost 0 bases, with 10 bases spanning the gap. The CDR3 contains 15 residues. Germline CDR1 is SGHKS and CDR2 is YYEKEE (reference sequence). The chain's CDR3 is CASSPGGSTNEKLFF. CDR3 nucleotides: TGTGCCAGCAGCCCCGGCGGATCAACTAATGAAAAACTGTTTTTT. The full variable domain, with the rest looked up from reference TRBV5-5 and TRBJ1-4, is DAGVTQSPTHLIKTRGQQVTLRCSPISGHKSVSWYQQVLGQGPQFIFQYYEKEERGRGNFPDRFSARQFPNYSSELNVNALLLGDSALYLCASSPGGSTNEKLFFGSGTQLSVL.

There are many counts of this clonotype. This chain uses TRBV29-1 with TRBJ1-3; no definite D call. The CDR3 contains 14 residues. Between the trimmed V and J ends, which lost 3 bases and 2 bases, there was a span of 11 bases. Germline lookup yields CDR1 SQVTM and CDR2 ANQGSEA. Here the CDR3 DNA reads TGCAGCGTTGAGACCGCTGAGGCTGGAAACACCATATATTTT. Translated: CSVETAEAGNTIYF.

This clonotype was seen at least ten times. The V gene is TRBV6-6, the J gene TRBJ1-5; D ambiguous. V was trimmed by 6 bases and J by 0 bases, leaving 12 bases between them. CDR1 is MNHNY and CDR2 is SVGAGI in the germline V gene (reference sequence). The length of the CDR3 is 15 residues. In nucleotides, the CDR3 is TGTGCCAGCAGCCTTGCGGGGAATAGCAATCAGCCCCAGCATTTT. Protein sequence: CASSLAGNSNQPQHF.

Many counts were recorded for this clonotype. The chain joins TRBV7-2 to TRBJ2-5; TRBD1 matches at 7 bases. The germline CDR1 and CDR2 sequences are SGHTA and FQGNSA. The ends lost 3 bases at V and 2 bases at J; junction bases unmatched: 9. The CDR3 has 16 amino acids. This CDR3 reads CASSLSTGAGQETQYF. For the CDR3, the DNA is TGTGCCAGCAGCTTGAGTACAGGGGCTGGTCAAGAGACCCAGTACTTC.

This clonotype came up many times. This chain uses TRBV3-1 with TRBJ2-7, with 8 bases fitting TRBD1. V was pared by 0 bases and J by 2 bases, with 3 bases of the junction left unmatched. CDR1 LGHDT and CDR2 YNNKEL come from the germline V gene (reference sequence). The CDR3 totals 15 residues. The CDR3 DNA sequence: TGTGCCAGCAGCCAAGAGACAGGGGCCACCTACGAGCAGTACTTC. This sequence encodes CASSQETGATYEQYF.

This clonotype came up many times. The rearrangement uses TRBV6-1 and TRBJ1-1; D unresolved. CDR3 length equals 14 residues. V was trimmed by 0 bases and J by 4 bases, leaving 9 bases between them. CDR1 and CDR2 from the germline V gene are MNHNS and SASEGT. CDR3 sequence: CASSEALWITEAFF. The CDR3 DNA sequence: TGTGCCAGCAGTGAAGCGCTGTGGATCACTGAAGCTTTCTTT.

This clonotype showed up many times. This chain connects TRBV29-1 to TRBJ2-6; D is perhaps TRBD2 (5 bases). CDR3 length: 16 amino acids. The germline V gene has CDR1 SQVTM and CDR2 ANQGSEA. V shed 6 bases and J shed 1 base, with 16 bases lying between them. This chain's CDR3 is CSVSQRVVSGANVLTF. The CDR3 nucleotides read TGCAGCGTATCCCAGAGGGTGGTTTCTGGGGCCAACGTCCTGACTTTC. Complete variable domain (other parts from reference TRBV29-1 and TRBJ2-6): SAVISQKPSRDICQRGTSLTIQCQVDSQVTMMFWYRQQPGQSLTLIATANQGSEATYESGFVIDKFPISRPNLTFSTLTVSNMSPEDSSIYLCSVSQRVVSGANVLTFGAGSRLTVL.